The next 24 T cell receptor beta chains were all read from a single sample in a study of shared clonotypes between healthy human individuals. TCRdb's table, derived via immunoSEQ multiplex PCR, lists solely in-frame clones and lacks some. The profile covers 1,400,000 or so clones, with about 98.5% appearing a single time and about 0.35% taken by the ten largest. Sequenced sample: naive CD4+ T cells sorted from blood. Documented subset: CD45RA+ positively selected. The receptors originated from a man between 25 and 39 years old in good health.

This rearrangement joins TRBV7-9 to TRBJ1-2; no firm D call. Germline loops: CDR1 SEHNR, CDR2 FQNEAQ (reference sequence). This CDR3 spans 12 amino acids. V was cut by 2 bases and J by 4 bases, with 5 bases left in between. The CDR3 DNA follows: TGTGCCAGCAGCTTAACAGCCTATGGCTACACCTTC. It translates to CASSLTAYGYTF.

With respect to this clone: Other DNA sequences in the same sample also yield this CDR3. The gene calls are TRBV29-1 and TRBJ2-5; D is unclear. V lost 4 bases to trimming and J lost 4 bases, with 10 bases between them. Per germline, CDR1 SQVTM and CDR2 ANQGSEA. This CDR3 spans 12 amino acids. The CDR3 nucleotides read TGCAGCGTTGGTGGCGGCGGAGAGACCCAGTACTTC. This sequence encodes CSVGGGGETQYF.

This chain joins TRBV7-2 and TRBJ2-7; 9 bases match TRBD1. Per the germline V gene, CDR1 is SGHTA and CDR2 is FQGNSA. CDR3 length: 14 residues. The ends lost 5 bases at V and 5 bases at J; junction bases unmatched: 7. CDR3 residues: CASSTRTGVHEQYF. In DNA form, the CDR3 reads TGTGCCAGCAGCACTAGGACAGGGGTACACGAGCAGTACTTC. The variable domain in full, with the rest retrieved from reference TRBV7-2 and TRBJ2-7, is GAGVSQSPSNKVTEKGKDVELRCDPISGHTALYWYRQSLGQGLEFLIYFQGNSAPDKSGLPSDRFSAERTGGSVSTLTIQRTQQEDSAVYLCASSTRTGVHEQYFGPGTRLTVT.

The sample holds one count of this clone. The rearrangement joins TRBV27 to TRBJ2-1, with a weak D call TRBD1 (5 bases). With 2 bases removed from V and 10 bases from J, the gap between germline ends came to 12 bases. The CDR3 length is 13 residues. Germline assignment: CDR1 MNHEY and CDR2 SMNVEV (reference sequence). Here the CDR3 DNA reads TGTGCCAGCAGTTTAACTTTCCGGACAGAGCAGTTCTTC. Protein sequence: CASSLTFRTEQFF.

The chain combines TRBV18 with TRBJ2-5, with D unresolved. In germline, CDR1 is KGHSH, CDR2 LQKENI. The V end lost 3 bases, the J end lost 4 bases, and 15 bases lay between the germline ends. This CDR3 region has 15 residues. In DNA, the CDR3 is TGTGCCAGCTCACCTATCGTTGGGTCGGGAGAGACCCAGTACTTC. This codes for CASSPIVGSGETQYF.

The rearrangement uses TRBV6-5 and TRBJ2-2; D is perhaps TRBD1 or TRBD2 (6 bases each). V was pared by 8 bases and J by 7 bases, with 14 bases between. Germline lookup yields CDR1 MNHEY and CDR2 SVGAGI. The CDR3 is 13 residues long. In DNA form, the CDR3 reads TGTGCCAGCTGTTTACAGGGAGGCGGGGAGCTGTTTTTT. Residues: CASCLQGGGELFF.

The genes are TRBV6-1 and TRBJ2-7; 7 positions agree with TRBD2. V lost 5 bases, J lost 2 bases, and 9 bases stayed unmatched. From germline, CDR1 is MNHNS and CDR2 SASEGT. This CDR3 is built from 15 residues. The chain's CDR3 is CASSPPGLYTYEQYF. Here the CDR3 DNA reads TGTGCCAGCAGTCCTCCGGGACTATATACCTACGAGCAGTACTTC.

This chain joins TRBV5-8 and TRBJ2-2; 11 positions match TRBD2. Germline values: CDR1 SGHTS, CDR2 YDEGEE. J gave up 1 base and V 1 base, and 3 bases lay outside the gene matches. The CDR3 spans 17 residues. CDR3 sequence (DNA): TGTGCCAGCAGCTTGCCGGGGACTAGCGGGAACACCGGGGAGCTGTTTTTT. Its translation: CASSLPGTSGNTGELFF.

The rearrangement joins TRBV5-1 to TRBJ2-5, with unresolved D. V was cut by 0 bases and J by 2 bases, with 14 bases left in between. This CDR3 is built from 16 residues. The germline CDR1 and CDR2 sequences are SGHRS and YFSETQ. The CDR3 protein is CASSLGVTPSQETQYF. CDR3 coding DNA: TGCGCCAGCAGCTTGGGGGTAACCCCATCTCAAGAGACCCAGTACTTC.

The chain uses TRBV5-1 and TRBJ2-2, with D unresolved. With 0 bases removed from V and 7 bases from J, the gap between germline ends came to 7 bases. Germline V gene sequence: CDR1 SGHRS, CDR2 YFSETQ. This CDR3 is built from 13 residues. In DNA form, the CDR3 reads TGCGCCAGCAGCTTGGTATTTGGCGGGGAGCTGTTTTTT. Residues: CASSLVFGGELFF.

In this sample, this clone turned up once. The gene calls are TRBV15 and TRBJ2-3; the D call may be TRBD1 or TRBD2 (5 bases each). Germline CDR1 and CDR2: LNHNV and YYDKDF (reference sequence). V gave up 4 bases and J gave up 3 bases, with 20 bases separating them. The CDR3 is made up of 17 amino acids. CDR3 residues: CATSIPLPGRGTDTQYF. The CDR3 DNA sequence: TGTGCCACCAGCATCCCCTTGCCGGGACGAGGGACAGATACGCAGTATTTT.

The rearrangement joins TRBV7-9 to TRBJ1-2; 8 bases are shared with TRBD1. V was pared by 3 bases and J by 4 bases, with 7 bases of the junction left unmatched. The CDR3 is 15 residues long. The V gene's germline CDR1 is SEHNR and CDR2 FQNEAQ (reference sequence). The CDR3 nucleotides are TGTGCCAGCAGCTTTGGTCAGGGGGCGGCCTATGGCTACACCTTC. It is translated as CASSFGQGAAYGYTF.

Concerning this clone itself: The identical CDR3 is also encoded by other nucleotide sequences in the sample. CDR3 nucleotide sequence: TGTGCCAGCAGCCGTGACAGTTACACTGAAGCTTTCTTT. Translating it yields CASSRDSYTEAFF. The chain couples TRBV6-5 to TRBJ1-1, with a possible D match to TRBD1 (5 bases). The CDR3 is 13 residues long. Trimming removed 6 bases from V and 3 bases from J, with 11 bases in between. Germline CDR1 and CDR2: MNHEY and SVGAGI.

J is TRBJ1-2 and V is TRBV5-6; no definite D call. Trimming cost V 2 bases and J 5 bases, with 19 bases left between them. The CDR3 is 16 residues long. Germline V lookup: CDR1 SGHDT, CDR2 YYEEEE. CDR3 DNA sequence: TGTGCCAGCAGCTTCCGGAACAGCCCGAAGAAATATGGCTACACCTTC. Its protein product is CASSFRNSPKKYGYTF.

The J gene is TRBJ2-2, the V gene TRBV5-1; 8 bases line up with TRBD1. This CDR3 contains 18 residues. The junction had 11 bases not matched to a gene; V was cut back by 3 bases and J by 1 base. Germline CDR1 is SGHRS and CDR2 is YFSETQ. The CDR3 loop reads CASSSGLAGGWNTGELFF. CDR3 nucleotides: TGCGCCAGCAGCTCAGGTCTGGCAGGGGGCTGGAACACCGGGGAGCTGTTTTTT.

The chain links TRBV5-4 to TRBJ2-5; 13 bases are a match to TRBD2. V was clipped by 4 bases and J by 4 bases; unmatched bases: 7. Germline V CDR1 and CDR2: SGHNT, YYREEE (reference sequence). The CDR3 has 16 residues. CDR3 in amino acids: CASSGRLAGGGETQYF. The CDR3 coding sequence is TGTGCCAGCAGCGGGCGACTAGCGGGAGGTGGAGAGACCCAGTACTTC.

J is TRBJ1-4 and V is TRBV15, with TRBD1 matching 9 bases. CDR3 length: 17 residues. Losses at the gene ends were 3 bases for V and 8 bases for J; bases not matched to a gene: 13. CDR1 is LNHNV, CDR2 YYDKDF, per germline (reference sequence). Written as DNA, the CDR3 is TGTGCCACCAGCAGCGGACGGACAGGGGCACTCGGGGAAAAACTGTTTTTT. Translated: CATSSGRTGALGEKLFF.

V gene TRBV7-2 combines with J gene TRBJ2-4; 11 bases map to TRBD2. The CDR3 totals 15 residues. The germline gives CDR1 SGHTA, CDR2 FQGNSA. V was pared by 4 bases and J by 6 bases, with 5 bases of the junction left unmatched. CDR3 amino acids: CASSSELAGANIQYF. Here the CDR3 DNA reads TGTGCCAGCAGCTCGGAACTAGCGGGAGCAAACATTCAGTACTTC.

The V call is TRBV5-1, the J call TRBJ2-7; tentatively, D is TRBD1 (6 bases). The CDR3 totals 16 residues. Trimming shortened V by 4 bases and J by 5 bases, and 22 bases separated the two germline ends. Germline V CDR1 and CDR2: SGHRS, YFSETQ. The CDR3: CASSLATDRFIHEQYF. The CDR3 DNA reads TGCGCCAGCAGCCTTGCGACCGACAGGTTTATCCACGAGCAGTACTTC.

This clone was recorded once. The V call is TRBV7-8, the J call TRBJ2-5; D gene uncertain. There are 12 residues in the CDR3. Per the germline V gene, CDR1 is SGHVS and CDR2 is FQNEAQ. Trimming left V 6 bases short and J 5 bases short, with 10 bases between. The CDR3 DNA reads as TGTGCCAGCAGACGAGACGGGGAGACCCAGTACTTC. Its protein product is CASRRDGETQYF.

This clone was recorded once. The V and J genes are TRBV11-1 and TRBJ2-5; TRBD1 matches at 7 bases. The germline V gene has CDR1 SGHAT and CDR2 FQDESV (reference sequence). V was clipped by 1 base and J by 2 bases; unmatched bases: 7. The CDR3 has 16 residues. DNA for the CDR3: TGTGCCAGCAGCTTAGTTACGGGACAGCCTCAAGAGACCCAGTACTTC. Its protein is CASSLVTGQPQETQYF.

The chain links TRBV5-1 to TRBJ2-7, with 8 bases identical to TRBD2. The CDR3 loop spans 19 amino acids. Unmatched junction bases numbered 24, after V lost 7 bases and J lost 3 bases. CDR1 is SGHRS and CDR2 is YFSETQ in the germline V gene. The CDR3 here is CASSKGGVSGTRRIYEQYF. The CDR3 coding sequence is TGCGCCAGCTCGAAGGGTGGGGTTAGCGGGACTAGAAGAATCTACGAGCAGTACTTC.

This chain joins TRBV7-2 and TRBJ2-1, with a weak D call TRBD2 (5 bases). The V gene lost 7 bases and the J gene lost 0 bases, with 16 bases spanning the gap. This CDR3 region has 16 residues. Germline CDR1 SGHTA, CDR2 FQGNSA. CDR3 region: CASNYRSGSSYNEQFF. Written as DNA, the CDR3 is TGTGCCAGCAACTATAGGAGTGGGAGCTCCTACAATGAGCAGTTCTTC. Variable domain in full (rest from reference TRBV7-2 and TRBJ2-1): GAGVSQSPSNKVTEKGKDVELRCDPISGHTALYWYRQSLGQGLEFLIYFQGNSAPDKSGLPSDRFSAERTGGSVSTLTIQRTQQEDSAVYLCASNYRSGSSYNEQFFGPGTRLTVL.

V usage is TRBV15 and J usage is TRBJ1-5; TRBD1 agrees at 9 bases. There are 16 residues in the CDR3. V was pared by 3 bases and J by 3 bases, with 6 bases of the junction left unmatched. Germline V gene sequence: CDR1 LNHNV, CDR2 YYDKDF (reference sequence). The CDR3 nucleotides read TGTGCCACCAGCAGGGACAGGGGACTTACCAATCAGCCCCAGCATTTT. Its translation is CATSRDRGLTNQPQHF.